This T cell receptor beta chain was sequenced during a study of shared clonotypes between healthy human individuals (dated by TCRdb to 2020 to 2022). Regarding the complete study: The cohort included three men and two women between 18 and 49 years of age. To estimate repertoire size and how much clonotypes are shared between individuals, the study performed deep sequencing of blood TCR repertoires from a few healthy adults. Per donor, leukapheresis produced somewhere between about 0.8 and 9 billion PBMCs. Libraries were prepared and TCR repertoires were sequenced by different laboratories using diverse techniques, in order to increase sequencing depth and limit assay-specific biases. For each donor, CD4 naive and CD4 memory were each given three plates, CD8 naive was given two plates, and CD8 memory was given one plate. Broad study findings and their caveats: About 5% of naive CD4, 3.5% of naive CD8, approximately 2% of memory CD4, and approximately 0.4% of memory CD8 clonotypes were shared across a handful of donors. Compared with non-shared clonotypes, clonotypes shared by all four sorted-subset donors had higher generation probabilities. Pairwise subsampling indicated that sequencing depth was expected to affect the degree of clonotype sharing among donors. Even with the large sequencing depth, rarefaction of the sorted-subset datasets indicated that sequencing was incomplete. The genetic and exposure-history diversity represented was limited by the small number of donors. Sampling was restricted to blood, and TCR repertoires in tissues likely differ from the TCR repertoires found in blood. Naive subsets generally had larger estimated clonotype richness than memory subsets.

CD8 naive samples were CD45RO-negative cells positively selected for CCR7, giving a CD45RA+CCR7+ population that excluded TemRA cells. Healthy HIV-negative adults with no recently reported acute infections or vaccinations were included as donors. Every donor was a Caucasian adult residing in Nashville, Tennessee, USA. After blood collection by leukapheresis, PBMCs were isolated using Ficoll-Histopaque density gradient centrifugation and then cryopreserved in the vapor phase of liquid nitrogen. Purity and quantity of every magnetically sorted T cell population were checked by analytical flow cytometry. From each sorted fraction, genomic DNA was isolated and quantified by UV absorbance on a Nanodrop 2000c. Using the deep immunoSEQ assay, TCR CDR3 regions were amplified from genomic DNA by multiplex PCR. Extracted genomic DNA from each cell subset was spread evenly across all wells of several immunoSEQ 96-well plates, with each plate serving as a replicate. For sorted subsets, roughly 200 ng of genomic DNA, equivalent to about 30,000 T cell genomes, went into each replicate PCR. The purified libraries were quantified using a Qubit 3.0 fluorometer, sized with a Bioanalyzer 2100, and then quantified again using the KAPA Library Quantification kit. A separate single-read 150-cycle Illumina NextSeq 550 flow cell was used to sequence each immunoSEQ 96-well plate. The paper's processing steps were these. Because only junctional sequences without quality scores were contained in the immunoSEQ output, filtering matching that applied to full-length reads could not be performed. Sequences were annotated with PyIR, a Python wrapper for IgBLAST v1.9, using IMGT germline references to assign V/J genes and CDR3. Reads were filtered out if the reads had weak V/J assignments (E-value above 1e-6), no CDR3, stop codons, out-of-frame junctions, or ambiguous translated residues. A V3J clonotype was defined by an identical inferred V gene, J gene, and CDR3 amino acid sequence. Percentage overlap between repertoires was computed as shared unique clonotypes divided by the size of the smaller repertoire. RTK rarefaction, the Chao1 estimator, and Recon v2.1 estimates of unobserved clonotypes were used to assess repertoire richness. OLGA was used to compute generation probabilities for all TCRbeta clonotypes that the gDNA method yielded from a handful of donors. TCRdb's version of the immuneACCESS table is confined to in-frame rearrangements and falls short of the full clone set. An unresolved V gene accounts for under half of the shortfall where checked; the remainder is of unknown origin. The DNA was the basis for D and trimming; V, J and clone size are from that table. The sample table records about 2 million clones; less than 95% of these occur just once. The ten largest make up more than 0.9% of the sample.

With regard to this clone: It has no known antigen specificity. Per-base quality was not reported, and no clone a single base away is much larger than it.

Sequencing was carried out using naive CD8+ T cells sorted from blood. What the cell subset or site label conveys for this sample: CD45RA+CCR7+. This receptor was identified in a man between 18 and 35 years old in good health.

The CDR3 reads as follows: CATSSWGAGQRGYTF. The DNA sequence is TGTGCCACCAGCAGTTGGGGGGCCGGGCAGCGGGGCTACACCTTC. The rearrangement joined TRBV15 to TRBJ1-2; possibly the D gene is TRBD1, per 6 matching bases. Trimming costs V 3 bases and J 8 bases, and their ends lie 19 bases apart. The germline V gene (reference sequence) sets CDR1 to LNHNV and CDR2 to YYDKDF. There are 15 amino acids in the CDR3, from cysteine to phenylalanine inclusive. Only the CDR3 part of the read is kept: 45 bases, read in frame from the first base.